The rows below give T cell receptor beta chains drawn from one sample of a study of cytomegalovirus exposure and HLA in healthy donors. Sequencing used immunoSEQ multiplex PCR; TCRdb keeps in-frame clones, though not all of them. Found here are approximately 100,000 clones, 78% of them singletons; the top ten hold more than 1.5%. The sequencing input was PBMCs. Source of these receptors: a woman between 40 and 55 years old in good health and CMV-seronegative. Both conserved end residues are part of each CDR3. D genes are given only for firm matches. Size tells how often a clone was seen (once, few, many) or the class of an expanded clone, and some rows leave it out.

clone size	J gene	D gene	V gene	CDR3 DNA	CDR3 protein
few	TRBJ2-5	TRBD2	TRBV7-8	TGTGCCAGCAGCCCGAGCTCCCCCCTAGCGGCGCAAGAGACCCAGTACTTC	CASSPSSPLAAQETQYF
NA	TRBJ2-3	NA	TRBV5-6	TGTGCCAGCAGCTTGCCAGGAAGCACAGATACGCAGTATTTT	CASSLPGSTDTQYF
NA	TRBJ2-1	NA	TRBV18	TGTGCCAGCTCAAGGGACGGGAGTCGCTCCTACAATGAGCAGTTCTTC	CASSRDGSRSYNEQFF
NA	TRBJ2-5	TRBD2	TRBV27	TGTGCCAGCAGTCCCTTAGCGGGAGTAGAGACCCAGTACTTC	CASSPLAGVETQYF
NA	TRBJ2-2	TRBD2	TRBV6-5	TGTGCCAGCAGTTACGGGGGGGCCGGGGAGCTGTTTTTT	CASSYGGAGELFF
NA	TRBJ1-1	NA	TRBV27	TGTGCCAGCAGTCCATACAGCAGCCCGAACACTGAAGCTTTCTTT	CASSPYSSPNTEAFF
few	TRBJ1-2	TRBD1	TRBV6-5	TGTGCCAGTATGAACAGGGGTCATGGCTACACCTTC	CASMNRGHGYTF
NA	TRBJ1-1	NA	TRBV7-2	TGTGCCAGCAGCTTACAGGGCTTCACTGAAGCTTTCTTT	CASSLQGFTEAFF
NA	TRBJ1-1	NA	TRBV28	TGTGCCAGCAGAATCGGGAGGTGGGAAGCTTTCTTT	CASRIGRWEAFF
NA	TRBJ2-7	TRBD2	TRBV9	TGTGCCAGCAGCGGGACTAGCGGATGGGGCGAGCAGTACTTC	CASSGTSGWGEQYF
few	TRBJ2-3	NA	TRBV7-3	TGTGCCAGCAGCTTATTAGCGGCGGGAGATACGCAGTATTTT	CASSLLAAGDTQYF
NA	TRBJ2-1	NA	TRBV30	TGTGCCTGGAGTCCAACTATAGCGGTCTACAATGAGCAGTTCTTC	CAWSPTIAVYNEQFF
NA	TRBJ1-5	NA	TRBV5-8	TGTGCCAGCAGCTTTGAGGACAGAAATCAGCCCCAGCATTTT	CASSFEDRNQPQHF
NA	TRBJ1-2	NA	TRBV28	TGTGCCAGCAGCAATAGGCTGCGGAACGGCTACACCTTC	CASSNRLRNGYTF
NA	TRBJ2-5	NA	TRBV5-6	TGTGCCAGCAGCGTGGAGTTGCAGTTCCAAGAGACCCAGTACTTC	CASSVELQFQETQYF
NA	TRBJ2-7	TRBD2	TRBV27	TGTGCCAGCAGTTTCGGCGGGAGCCTCAACGAGCAGTACTTC	CASSFGGSLNEQYF
NA	TRBJ2-1	TRBD2	TRBV7-8	TGTGCCAGCAGCTTAGGGACTAGCGGGAATGAGCAGTTCTTC	CASSLGTSGNEQFF
once	TRBJ2-7	NA	TRBV11-2	TGTGCCAGCAGCTTAGACGGCGGGGACCAGTACTTC	CASSLDGGDQYF
NA	TRBJ2-5	TRBD2	TRBV7-9	TGTTCCAGCAGCGTGCTAGCGGGGCAAGAGACCCAGTACTTC	CSSSVLAGQETQYF
NA	TRBJ2-3	TRBD2	TRBV19	TGTGCCAGTAGTACACTAGCGGGAGCTGACACAGATACGCAGTATTTT	CASSTLAGADTDTQYF
NA	TRBJ2-2	NA	TRBV7-2	TGTGCCAGCAGCTTTGGAGGGTTGTACACCGGGGAGCTGTTTTTT	CASSFGGLYTGELFF
NA	TRBJ2-1	TRBD2	TRBV13	TGTGCCAGCAGCCCCTCGGGACTAGCGGGACACAATGAGCAGTTCTTC	CASSPSGLAGHNEQFF
NA	TRBJ2-5	TRBD2	TRBV4-3	TGCGCCAGCAGCCCCCTAGGCGGGAGGGGCGTAGAGACCCAGTACTTC	CASSPLGGRGVETQYF
NA	TRBJ2-7	NA	TRBV27	TGTGCCAGCAGTTTGGCACTAGCCTACGAGCAGTACTTC	CASSLALAYEQYF
NA	TRBJ1-1	NA	TRBV12-5	TGTGCTAGTGTCACGGATGAGGCGGGTTACAACACTGAAGCTTTCTTT	CASVTDEAGYNTEAFF
NA	TRBJ2-1	NA	TRBV25-1	TGTGCCAGCAGTGAACCGCGAGGGAGCGGTCAGCATGAGCAGTTCTTC	CASSEPRGSGQHEQFF
NA	TRBJ2-7	NA	TRBV4-3	TGCGCCAGCAGCCAAGAGGCTGACAGTAACTACGAGCAGTACTTC	CASSQEADSNYEQYF
once	TRBJ2-2	TRBD2	TRBV25-1	TGTGCCAGCAGTTCCCCTCCGGGACTAGCGGTGGCCGGGGAGCTGTTTTTT	CASSSPPGLAVAGELFF
NA	TRBJ2-5	TRBD1	TRBV7-2	TGTGCCAGCAGCTCACGGACAGGGTTGCAGACCCAGTACTTC	CASSSRTGLQTQYF
NA	TRBJ2-7	NA	TRBV11-2	TGTGCCAGCAGCTTACAGGAACCCTACGAGCAGTACTTC	CASSLQEPYEQYF
few	TRBJ2-1	TRBD2	TRBV9	TGTGCCAGCAGCGTAGCGGGGACTAGCTGGTATGAGCAGTTCTTC	CASSVAGTSWYEQFF
NA	TRBJ2-2	NA	TRBV19	TGTGCCAGTTCAGAGAACACCGGGGAGCTGTTTTTT	CASSENTGELFF
NA	TRBJ2-2	NA	TRBV5-1	TGCGCCAGCAGCTTGGAGGTGGGCAACACCGGGGAGCTGTTTTTT	CASSLEVGNTGELFF
NA	TRBJ1-1	TRBD1	TRBV28	TGTGCCAGCAGCAAACCGGGACAGGGGCTAATGAACACTGAAGCTTTCTTT	CASSKPGQGLMNTEAFF
NA	TRBJ1-6	TRBD1	TRBV19	TGTGCCAGTAGTATCGGAGACAGGGCCATTAGCTCCTATAATTCACCCCTCCACTTT	CASSIGDRAISSYNSPLHF
NA	TRBJ2-2	TRBD2	TRBV9	TGTGCCAGCAGCGTAGGGATCCGACAGGGACTAGCGGGGAACACCGGGGAGCTGTTTTTT	CASSVGIRQGLAGNTGELFF
few	TRBJ1-5	NA	TRBV15	TGTGCCACCGGATATAGGGGAAGCAATCAGCCCCAGCATTTT	CATGYRGSNQPQHF
once	TRBJ2-7	NA	TRBV19	TGTGCCACCGGACTGCCCTACGAGCAGTACTTC	CATGLPYEQYF
NA	TRBJ1-1	NA	TRBV5-1	TGCGCCAGCAGCTTGGCTGGTAACGGGTTAAACGCTGAAGCTTTCTTT	CASSLAGNGLNAEAFF
NA	TRBJ1-1	NA	TRBV10-3	TGTGCCATCAGTGTGCAGGATCGTGAAGCTTTCTTT	CAISVQDREAFF
once	TRBJ2-7	TRBD1	TRBV7-8	TGTGCCAGCAGCCCCCAATCAGGACAGGGGAGGTACGAGCAGTACTTC	CASSPQSGQGRYEQYF
NA	TRBJ2-1	TRBD2	TRBV9	TGTGCCGGCAGCGTAGGGCCGGGACTAGTCCCCAGTGAGCAGTTCTTC	CAGSVGPGLVPSEQFF
NA	TRBJ1-6	NA	TRBV27	TGTGCCAGCAGTCCCCCTCGTCTAGCACCCCTCCACTTT	CASSPPRLAPLHF
NA	TRBJ2-7	NA	TRBV7-3	TGTGCCAGCACCCATGGGTCCGACATACCTGGCGAGCAGTACTTC	CASTHGSDIPGEQYF
NA	TRBJ1-2	NA	TRBV28	TGTGCCAGCAGCCTGGCATTGGGGGGGGTTAATAACTATGGCTACACCTTC	CASSLALGGVNNYGYTF
NA	TRBJ1-1	TRBD1	TRBV6-6	TGTGCCAGCAGTTACTCTTACAGGGGGCCCATTGAAGCTTTCTTT	CASSYSYRGPIEAFF
NA	TRBJ1-5	NA	TRBV7-9	TGTGCCAGCAGCTTAGGGCAGGGCAATCAGCCCCAGCATTTT	CASSLGQGNQPQHF
few	TRBJ1-6	TRBD1	TRBV11-2	TGTGCCAGCAGCTTAGCGGCAGGGGGCAATTCACCCCTCCACTTT	CASSLAAGGNSPLHF
NA	TRBJ1-1	TRBD1	TRBV5-8	TGTGCCAGCAGGAGGGACAGAAACACTGAAGCTTTCTTT	CASRRDRNTEAFF
NA	TRBJ1-2	TRBD1	TRBV6-1	TGTGCCAGCATTCCCAGGGGGCAAGGGGGCTACACCTTC	CASIPRGQGGYTF
NA	TRBJ2-1	NA	TRBV5-1	TGCGCCAGCAGCTTTAAGTCGGCGGGATACAGGGGCGAGCAGTTCTTC	CASSFKSAGYRGEQFF
NA	TRBJ2-1	NA	TRBV10-3	TGTGCCATCAGTGAGAAGGTTCAGACTTACCTCAATGAGCAGTTCTTC	CAISEKVQTYLNEQFF
NA	TRBJ1-5	NA	TRBV19	TGTGCCAGTAGTACCGTCCTTCGGCCCCAGCATTTT	CASSTVLRPQHF
once	TRBJ1-1	TRBD1	TRBV5-5	TGTGCCAGCAGCTGGGGACAGGGCGCAGCGGAAGCTTTCTTT	CASSWGQGAAEAFF
NA	TRBJ1-1	NA	TRBV19	TGTGCCACCGAAAGAGTACAGGGTCGGGTAGCGTTCACTGAAGCTTTCTTT	CATERVQGRVAFTEAFF
NA	TRBJ2-7	NA	TRBV7-8	TGTGCCAGCAGCAATCTCGGGGACTACGAGCAGTACTTC	CASSNLGDYEQYF
NA	TRBJ2-5	NA	TRBV11-2	TGTGCCAGCAGCTTAGATCGGTTTTCCGGCAGGCAAGAGACCCAGTACTTC	CASSLDRFSGRQETQYF
NA	TRBJ2-1	TRBD1	TRBV14	TGTGCCAGCAGCCAAGCCCAGGGGGTAAATGAGCAGTTCTTC	CASSQAQGVNEQFF
NA	TRBJ2-7	NA	TRBV5-5	TGTGCCAGCAGCGCCTCGGGACTCTCCTACGAGCAGTACTTC	CASSASGLSYEQYF